This TCR beta chain was recovered during a study of blood T cells in healthy people across ages. General study points: Observed TCR beta diversity per million T cells went down as age went up. This fall followed a roughly linear course with age.

The second PCR ran about 6 to 11 cycles with a sample-barcoded 5' primer and J-beta primers. MiXCR, run by TCRdb on the 5' RACE reads, gives a single entry per CDR3 protein. The table shows about 1.7 million distinct CDR3 sequences, with about 28% occurring only once. This clonotype was counted between two and nine times. Its antigen is as yet unknown. V was shortened by 9 bases and J by 5 bases, with 19 bases between the two germline ends. The CDR3 contains 14 residues. Germline V gene lookup returns CDR1 MNHEY and CDR2 SVGAGI. The receptor was derived from a woman between 25 and 40 years old in good health. Sequencing input: blood. The rearrangement links TRBV6-5 to TRBJ1-1, with D maybe TRBD1 (5 bases). The CDR3 here is CASSPLGEGTEAFF. The CDR3 bases are TGTGCCAGTTCCCCCCTGGGGGAAGGGACTGAAGCTTTCTTT.